Described below is a single TCR beta chain sequence and its context. This CDR3 has 14 amino acids. In germline, CDR1 is LNHDA, CDR2 SQIVND (reference sequence). The V gene lost 8 bases and the J gene lost 6 bases, with 17 bases spanning the gap. This sample is part of a study of T cells in localized non-small cell lung cancer. Generated by immunoSEQ multiplex PCR, the TCRdb table keeps only in-frame clones and is missing some. Among tens of thousands of clones listed, 86% were seen once. The receptor comes from a male donor older than 55 with stage II lung adenocarcinoma. The sample was peripheral blood mononuclear cells, taken before any cancer treatment. This chain connects TRBV19 to TRBJ1-5; D is possibly TRBD1 (5 bases). CDR3 sequence reads: CASQGNGARQPQHF. For the CDR3, the DNA is TGTGCCAGTCAGGGCAACGGGGCTCGTCAGCCCCAGCATTTT.